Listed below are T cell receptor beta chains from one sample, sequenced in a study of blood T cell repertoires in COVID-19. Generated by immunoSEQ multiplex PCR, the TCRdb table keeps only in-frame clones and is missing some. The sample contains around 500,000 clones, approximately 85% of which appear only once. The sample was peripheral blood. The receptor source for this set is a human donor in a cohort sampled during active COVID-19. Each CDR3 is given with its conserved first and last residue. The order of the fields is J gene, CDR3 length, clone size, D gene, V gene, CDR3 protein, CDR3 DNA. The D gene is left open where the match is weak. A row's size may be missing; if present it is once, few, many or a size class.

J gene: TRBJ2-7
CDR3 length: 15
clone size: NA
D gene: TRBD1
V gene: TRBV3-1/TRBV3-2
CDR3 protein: CASSPLGQGPYEQYF
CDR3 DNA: TGTGCCAGCAGCCCTTTGGGACAGGGACCCTACGAGCAGTACTTC

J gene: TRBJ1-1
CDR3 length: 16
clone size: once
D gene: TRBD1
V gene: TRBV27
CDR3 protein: CASSLPTGGTSTEAFF
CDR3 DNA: TGTGCCAGCAGTTTACCGACAGGGGGCACGAGCACTGAAGCTTTCTTT

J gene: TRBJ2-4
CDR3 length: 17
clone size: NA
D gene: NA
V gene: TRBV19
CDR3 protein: CASSIVGGAIAKNIQYF
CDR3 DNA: TGTGCCAGTAGTATAGTAGGAGGGGCTATAGCCAAAAACATTCAGTACTTC

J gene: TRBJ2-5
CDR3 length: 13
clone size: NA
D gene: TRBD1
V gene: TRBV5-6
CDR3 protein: CASSLPGGKTQYF
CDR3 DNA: TGTGCCAGCAGCTTGCCAGGGGGAAAGACCCAGTACTTC

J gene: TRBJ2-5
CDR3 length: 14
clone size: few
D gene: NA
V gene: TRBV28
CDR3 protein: CASTTQGSLQTQYF
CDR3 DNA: TGTGCCAGCACTACACAGGGCTCTCTACAGACCCAGTACTTC

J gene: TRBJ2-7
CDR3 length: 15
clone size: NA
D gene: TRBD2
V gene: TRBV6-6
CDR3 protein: CASSYLLAGRVEQYF
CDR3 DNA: TGTGCCAGCAGTTACCTCTTAGCGGGAAGGGTCGAGCAGTACTTC

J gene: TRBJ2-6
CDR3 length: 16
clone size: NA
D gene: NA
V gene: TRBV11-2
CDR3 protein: CASSLDLGQRANVLTF
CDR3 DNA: TGTGCCAGCAGCTTAGATCTAGGACAACGGGCCAACGTCCTGACTTTC

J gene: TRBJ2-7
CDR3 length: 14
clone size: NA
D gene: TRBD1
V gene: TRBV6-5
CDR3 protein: CASSNRGSSYEQYF
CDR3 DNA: TGTGCCAGCAGTAACAGGGGCAGCTCCTACGAGCAGTACTTC

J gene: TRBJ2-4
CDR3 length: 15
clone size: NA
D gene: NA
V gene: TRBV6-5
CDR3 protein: CASSPGGRAKNIQYF
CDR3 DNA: TGTGCCAGCAGCCCCGGGGGACGAGCCAAAAACATTCAGTACTTC

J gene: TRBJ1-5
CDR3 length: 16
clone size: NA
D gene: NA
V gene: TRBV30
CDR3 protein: CAWSWGGPYSNQPQHF
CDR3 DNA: TGTGCCTGGAGTTGGGGGGGCCCTTATAGCAATCAGCCCCAGCATTTT

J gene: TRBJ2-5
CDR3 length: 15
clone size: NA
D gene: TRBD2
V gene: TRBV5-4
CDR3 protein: CASSERLAGRETQYF
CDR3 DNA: TGTGCCAGCAGCGAACGACTAGCGGGGCGGGAGACCCAGTACTTC

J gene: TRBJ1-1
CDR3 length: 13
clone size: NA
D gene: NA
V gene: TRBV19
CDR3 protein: CASKMSGVTEAFF
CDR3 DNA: TGTGCCAGTAAGATGTCAGGGGTTACTGAAGCTTTCTTT

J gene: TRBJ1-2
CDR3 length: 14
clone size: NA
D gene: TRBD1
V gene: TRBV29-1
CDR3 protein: CSVDSTGSAGGYTF
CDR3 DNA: TGCAGCGTTGACTCGACAGGGAGTGCCGGTGGCTACACCTTC

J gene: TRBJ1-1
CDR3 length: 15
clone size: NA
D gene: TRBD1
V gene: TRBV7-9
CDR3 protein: CASSLFTGGMTEAFF
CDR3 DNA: TGTGCCAGCAGTCTATTTACAGGGGGGATGACTGAAGCTTTCTTT

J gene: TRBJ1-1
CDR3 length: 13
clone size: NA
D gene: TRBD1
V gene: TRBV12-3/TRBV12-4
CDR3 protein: CASRGQLNTEAFF
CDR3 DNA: TGTGCCAGCAGGGGACAGCTAAACACTGAAGCTTTCTTT

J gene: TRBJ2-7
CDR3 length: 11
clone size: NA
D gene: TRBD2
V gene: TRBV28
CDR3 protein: CASSGGREQYF
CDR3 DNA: TGTGCCAGCTCGGGAGGGCGGGAGCAGTACTTC

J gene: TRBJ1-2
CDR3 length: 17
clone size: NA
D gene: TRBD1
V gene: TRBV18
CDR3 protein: CASSHGQMTGGNYGYTF
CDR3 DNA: TGTGCCAGCTCCCACGGACAAATGACAGGGGGCAACTATGGCTACACCTTC

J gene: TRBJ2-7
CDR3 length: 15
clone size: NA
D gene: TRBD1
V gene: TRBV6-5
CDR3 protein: CASSRTGTGAYEQYF
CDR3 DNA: TGTGCCAGCAGTCGAACCGGGACAGGCGCATACGAGCAGTACTTC

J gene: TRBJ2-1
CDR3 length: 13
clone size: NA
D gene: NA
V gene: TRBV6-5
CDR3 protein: CASSYGAGNEQFF
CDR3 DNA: TGTGCCAGCAGTTACGGGGCAGGAAATGAGCAGTTCTTC

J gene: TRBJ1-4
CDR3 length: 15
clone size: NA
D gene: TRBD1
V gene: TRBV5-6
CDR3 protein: CASSSSGQSSEKLFF
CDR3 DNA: TGTGCCAGCAGCTCATCGGGACAGTCCTCAGAAAAACTGTTTTTT

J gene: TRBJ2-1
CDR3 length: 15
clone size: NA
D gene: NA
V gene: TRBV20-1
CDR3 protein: CSASTADRHGNEQFF
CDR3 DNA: TGCAGTGCTAGTACAGCGGACAGACACGGCAATGAGCAGTTCTTC

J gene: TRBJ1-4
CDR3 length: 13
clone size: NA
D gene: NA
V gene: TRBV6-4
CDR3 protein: CASSVEINEKLFF
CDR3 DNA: TGTGCCAGCAGTGTGGAGATTAATGAAAAACTGTTTTTT

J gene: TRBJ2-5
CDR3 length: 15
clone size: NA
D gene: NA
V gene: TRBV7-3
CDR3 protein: CASSSGTLHQETQYF
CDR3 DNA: TGTGCCAGCAGTTCTGGGACTCTGCACCAAGAGACCCAGTACTTC